These 28 T cell receptor beta chains share one sample of origin, sequenced in a study of blood T cell repertoires in COVID-19. TCRdb keeps only in-frame clones here, not all; method: immunoSEQ multiplex PCR. The data contain approximately 50,000 clones, approximately 79% of them seen just once; the ten biggest clones take up roughly 25%. The sequencing input was peripheral blood. The receptors were gathered from a man in his 70s with acute or convalescent COVID-19.

The DNA for the CDR3 is TGTGCCAGCAGTTCGTCATCGGGAACCCAGTACTTC. Its protein is CASSSSSGTQYF. The chain carries TRBV28 and TRBJ2-5, with D perhaps matching TRBD2 (5 bases). This CDR3 has 12 residues. V shed 4 bases and J shed 8 bases, with 11 bases lying between them. Germline values: CDR1 MDHEN, CDR2 SYDVKM.

The chain couples TRBV19 to TRBJ1-2, with 7 bases matching TRBD1. This CDR3 comprises 16 residues. Germline V gene lookup returns CDR1 LNHDA and CDR2 SQIVND (reference sequence). Trimming took 9 bases from V and 4 from J; bases not matched to a gene: 17. DNA for the CDR3: TGTGCCAGCAAGTCGGAGGGGGCCCTACAAATCTATGGCTACACCTTC. Translation gives CASKSEGALQIYGYTF.

Only a few counts were recorded for this clone. The V and J genes are TRBV5-1 and TRBJ1-4; 8 nucleotides match TRBD1. Trimming took 4 bases from V and 7 from J; bases not matched to a gene: 6. The germline V gene encodes CDR1 SGHRS and CDR2 YFSETQ. The CDR3 covers 14 residues. The CDR3 is CASSQDRGSEKLFF. CDR3 in DNA: TGCGCCAGCAGCCAAGACAGGGGAAGTGAAAAACTGTTTTTT.

The sample holds one count of this clone. V and J are TRBV10-3 and TRBJ1-2; D is unclear. Germline loops: CDR1 ENHRY, CDR2 SYGVKD. The CDR3 extends over 13 amino acids. The ends were cut back, 7 bases at V and 0 bases at J, with 9 bases in the middle. Written as DNA, the CDR3 is TGTGCCATCACCGCGGGAGCTAACTATGGCTACACCTTC. Residues: CAITAGANYGYTF.

The V and J genes are TRBV3-1 (or the pseudogene TRBV3-2) and TRBJ1-2, with a possible D match to TRBD1 (6 bases). The CDR3 spans 16 residues. Germline CDR1 reads LGHDT; CDR2 reads YNNKEL (reference sequence). The ends were cut back, 1 base at V and 2 bases at J, with 14 bases in the middle. The CDR3 region is CASSQGLDRRNYGYTF. CDR3 nucleotide sequence: TGTGCCAGCAGCCAAGGACTTGACAGGCGGAACTATGGCTACACCTTC.

This chain links TRBV29-1 with TRBJ1-1, with D maybe TRBD1 (6 bases). V dropped 2 bases and J dropped 5 bases, with 15 bases sitting between them. CDR1 is SQVTM and CDR2 is ANQGSEA in the germline V gene. The CDR3 contains 14 residues. Here the CDR3 reads CSVESTSQGTEAFF. The CDR3 coding sequence is TGCAGCGTTGAATCCACCTCCCAGGGGACTGAAGCTTTCTTT.

In its sample, this clone was seen a few times. At one end, the junction sequence differs from germline, possibly due to a read error. This sequence joins TRBV11-2 and TRBJ2-7; D uncertain. Germline V gene sequence: CDR1 SGHAT, CDR2 FQNNGV. This CDR3 spans 15 amino acids. The DNA for the CDR3 is TGTGCCAGCAACAACCCCTCACAGCCTTGGTCGAGCAGTGGCTTC. Its protein product is CASNNPSQPWSSSGF.

This chain connects TRBV30 to TRBJ1-3, with a weak D call TRBD1 (5 bases). Germline V gives CDR1 GTSNPN, CDR2 SVGIG (reference sequence). This CDR3 spans 14 amino acids. V shed 4 bases and J shed 0 bases, with 10 bases lying between them. The CDR3, as DNA: TGTGCCTGGATACGACAGAGCTCTGGAAACACCATATATTTT. It translates to CAWIRQSSGNTIYF.

V usage is TRBV6-1 and J usage is TRBJ2-5; D possibly corresponds to TRBD2 (5 bases). The length of the CDR3 is 16 residues. Germline V gene lookup returns CDR1 MNHNS and CDR2 SASEGT. V gave up 0 bases and J gave up 1 base, with 12 bases separating them. In DNA, the CDR3 is TGTGCCAGCAGTGAAGCGTGGAGAGGAGGCCAAGAGACCCAGTACTTC. Protein product: CASSEAWRGGQETQYF.

The chain combines TRBV27 with TRBJ1-2; D gene ambiguous. V lost 5 bases to trimming and J lost 1 base, with 11 bases between them. CDR1 is MNHEY and CDR2 is SMNVEV in the germline V gene (reference sequence). The CDR3 covers 14 residues. CDR3 in amino acids: CASSETPINYGYTF. The CDR3 region has the DNA TGTGCCAGCAGTGAGACACCTATTAACTATGGCTACACCTTC.

The CDR3 nucleotides read TGTGCCAGCAGCATCTGGAGGGGAGAGAACACCGGGGAGCTGTTTTTT. This codes for CASSIWRGENTGELFF. This sequence joins TRBV13 and TRBJ2-2, with a weak D call TRBD2 (6 bases). CDR3 length: 16 residues. V was pared by 5 bases and J by 1 base, with 14 bases between. CDR1 is PRHDT, CDR2 FYEKMQ, per germline (reference sequence).

The chain has TRBV28 and TRBJ1-1; no clear D. Germline CDR1 MDHEN, CDR2 SYDVKM. CDR3 length: 13 residues. Trimming took off 6 bases at V and 8 bases at J, with 16 bases between the two ends. CDR3 sequence (DNA): TGTGCCAGCAGCCGACCCCCACCGGGGGAAGCTTTCTTT. Translated, it gives CASSRPPPGEAFF.

The chain joins TRBV12-5 to TRBJ2-5; D not resolved. There are 14 residues in the CDR3. Per the germline V gene, CDR1 is LGHNT and CDR2 is FRNRAP. Trimming left V 3 bases short and J 3 bases short, with 11 bases between. In DNA form, the CDR3 reads TGTGCTAGTGGTTTTAGCTCCGGAGAAGAGACCCAGTACTTC. Its translation is CASGFSSGEETQYF.

The chain uses TRBV6-5 and TRBJ2-7; no clear D gene. Germline CDR1 is MNHEY and CDR2 is SVGAGI. V was pared by 5 bases and J by 1 base, with 6 bases between. The CDR3 length is 12 residues. DNA of the CDR3: TGTGCCAGCAGTCCCTCTTCCTACGAGCAGTACTTC. It specifies CASSPSSYEQYF.

The chain is built from TRBV5-1 and TRBJ1-1; no reliable D call. The CDR3 is 13 residues long. V was trimmed by 5 bases and J by 1 base, leaving 9 bases between them. CDR1 and CDR2 from the germline V gene are SGHRS and YFSETQ. This chain's CDR3 is CASSGRWNTEAFF. The CDR3, as DNA: TGCGCCAGCAGTGGGAGGTGGAACACTGAAGCTTTCTTT.

This chain joins TRBV6-5 and TRBJ1-2; 8 bases line up with TRBD1. The CDR3 has 15 residues. Germline values: CDR1 MNHEY, CDR2 SVGAGI. J was trimmed by 8 bases and V by 4 bases; bases with no gene match: 12. For the CDR3, the DNA is TGTGCCAGCAGTTCAGGGGGCGGTAGGAGTAGAGGCTACACCTTC. Its translation is CASSSGGGRSRGYTF.

The V and J genes are TRBV7-2 and TRBJ1-6; 7 bases map to TRBD1. V trimming: 1 base; J trimming: 9 bases; junction bases outside the gene matches: 3. Germline V gene lookup returns CDR1 SGHTA and CDR2 FQGNSA. This CDR3 has 14 amino acids. The CDR3 sequence is CASSLEGTVSPLHF. The CDR3 DNA reads TGTGCCAGCAGCTTAGAGGGGACAGTTTCACCCCTCCACTTT. Variable domain in full (rest from reference TRBV7-2 and TRBJ1-6): GAGVSQSPSNKVTEKGKDVELRCDPISGHTALYWYRQSLGQGLEFLIYFQGNSAPDKSGLPSDRFSAERTGGSVSTLTIQRTQQEDSAVYLCASSLEGTVSPLHFGNGTRLTVT.

This clone was counted a single time. The rearrangement links TRBV5-4 to TRBJ1-2; unclear D gene. Trimming left V 4 bases short and J 5 bases short, with 18 bases between. Germline V lookup: CDR1 SGHNT, CDR2 YYREEE (reference sequence). This CDR3 comprises 15 residues. CDR3 loop: CASSQTTSGKYGYTF. The DNA for the CDR3 is TGTGCCAGCAGCCAAACTACGTCCGGGAAATATGGCTACACCTTC.

This clone was detected once. The V gene is TRBV7-3, the J gene TRBJ2-3; TRBD1 aligns across 7 bases. Germline trimming cut 0 bases from V and 6 bases from J; bases unmatched to any gene: 6. CDR1 is SGHTA, CDR2 FQGTGA, per germline. This CDR3 has 15 residues. The CDR3 bases are TGTGCCAGCAGCTTAACAGGGGGCTTACCCGATACGCAGTATTTT. Protein product: CASSLTGGLPDTQYF.

This clone was counted a single time. The chain combines TRBV4-1 with TRBJ2-7; a weak D match, TRBD2 (5 bases). V was trimmed by 5 bases and J by 6 bases, leaving 14 bases between them. Germline assignment: CDR1 MGHRA and CDR2 YSYEKL. The CDR3 is 13 residues long. DNA of the CDR3: TGCGCCAGCAGCTCTCGGGAAGGGTCCGAGCAGTACTTC. Translating it yields CASSSREGSEQYF.

The V gene is TRBV7-9, the J gene TRBJ1-6; no firm D call. CDR3 length: 15 residues. V was pared by 2 bases and J by 5 bases, with 10 bases between. Germline CDR1 reads SEHNR; CDR2 reads FQNEAQ (reference sequence). CDR3 region: CASSLPTGHNSPLHF. Written as DNA, the CDR3 is TGTGCCAGCAGCTTACCCACTGGTCATAATTCACCCCTCCACTTT.

This clone was seen once. CDR3 nucleotide sequence: TGTGCCAGCAGAACGGGTCTGCAACAGTTCTTC. It specifies CASRTGLQQFF. The chain joins TRBV12-3 or TRBV12-4 to TRBJ2-1, with D hard to call. Trimming removed 6 bases at V and 13 bases at J, with 13 bases between. The CDR3 loop spans 11 amino acids.

The gene calls are TRBV12-3 or TRBV12-4 and TRBJ2-3; no reliable D call. This CDR3 comprises 13 residues. V lost 3 bases and J 8 bases, leaving 12 bases between the germline ends. The CDR3 region is CASSFIAARTQYF. The CDR3 DNA follows: TGTGCCAGCAGTTTTATAGCCGCCCGTACGCAGTATTTT.

This clone has only a few counts. The chain recombines TRBV5-4 with TRBJ2-7; tentative D call: TRBD2 (6 bases). From germline, CDR1 is SGHNT and CDR2 YYREEE (reference sequence). The CDR3 covers 14 residues. V lost 0 bases and J lost 6, with 13 bases in between. The CDR3 protein is CASSLASGVGEQYF. The CDR3 bases are TGTGCCAGCAGCTTGGCCTCGGGGGTGGGCGAGCAGTACTTC.

J is TRBJ2-7 and V is TRBV2; 11 nucleotides align to TRBD2. Germline V lookup: CDR1 SNHLY, CDR2 FYNNEI. The CDR3 sequence is 19 residues long. The J segment lost 0 bases and the V segment lost 3 bases, leaving 13 bases of the junction unmatched. The CDR3, as DNA: TGTGCCAGCAGTGACTCGGCTAGCGGGAGGACCACTAGCTCCTACGAGCAGTACTTC. Translation gives CASSDSASGRTTSSYEQYF.

The chain carries TRBV6-5 and TRBJ2-1, with 12 bases lining up with TRBD2. The CDR3 runs to 13 residues. Germline CDR1 reads MNHEY; CDR2 reads SVGAGI. The J segment lost 4 bases and the V segment lost 8 bases, leaving 0 bases of the junction unmatched. The CDR3 region is CASLAGGYNEQFF. The CDR3 DNA is TGTGCCAGCCTAGCGGGGGGGTACAATGAGCAGTTCTTC.

This chain joins TRBV10-2 and TRBJ2-2, with 10 bases lining up with TRBD1. Germline V gene lookup returns CDR1 WSHSY and CDR2 SAAADI. Trimming removed 3 bases from V and 4 bases from J; junction bases left unmatched: 5. CDR3 length: 16 amino acids. This chain's CDR3 is CASSESRDRGTGELFF. The CDR3 coding sequence is TGCGCCAGCAGTGAATCCCGGGACAGGGGCACCGGGGAGCTGTTTTTT.

This rearrangement joins TRBV11-2 to TRBJ2-1; 7 positions agree with TRBD1. Germline V gives CDR1 SGHAT, CDR2 FQNNGV. Trimming removed 5 bases from V and 0 bases from J; junction bases left unmatched: 7. The CDR3 sequence is 16 residues long. The CDR3 spells CASSHNRDSSYNEQFF. CDR3 nucleotides: TGTGCCAGCAGCCATAACCGGGACAGCTCCTACAATGAGCAGTTCTTC.